This paragraph covers one T cell receptor (beta chain) sequence. No antigen is known for it. These data belong to a study of graft-versus-host responses after intestinal transplantation. In the study overall: Each of the recipients got a multivisceral, liver-intestinal, or isolated intestinal transplant. Each recipient received anti-thymocyte globulin induction, then tacrolimus and steroids for about three years. The study's findings and limits: Those patients showing graft-donor T cell macrochimerism displayed high graft-versus-host to host-versus-graft clonal ratios in allografts. GvH clones turned up in recipient marrow; some had shown up first in ileum or blood.

The CDR3 extends over 15 amino acids. CDR1 is MNHNY and CDR2 is SVGAGI in the germline V gene (reference sequence). The ends were cut back, 5 bases at V and 1 base at J, with 11 bases in the middle. The protocol was immunoSEQ multiplex PCR, while the TCRdb copy is restricted to in-frame clones and leaves out a portion. The sample contains fewer than 20,000 clones, approximately 79% of which appear only once. Graft tissue processing released intraepithelial and lamina propria lymphocytes. The sequences come from ileum tissue, collected about 460 days after intestinal transplant. The chain has TRBV6-6 and TRBJ1-4; D remains unclear. The sequence derives from a human patient who received an intestinal transplant, so some T cells may come from the graft donor. The CDR3 protein is CASSPLGLTNEKLFF. DNA of the CDR3: TGTGCCAGCAGTCCGCTGGGATTAACTAATGAAAAACTGTTTTTT.